A single sample gave rise to the 14 T cell receptor beta chains below, sequenced in a study of blood T cell repertoires in COVID-19. Some clones are missing from TCRdb's copy, which holds only in-frame ones; the method was immunoSEQ multiplex PCR. The table lists around 100,000 clones, 87% of them singletons. The sequencing sample was made of peripheral blood. The receptors shown here come from a human donor in a cohort sampled during active COVID-19.

The chain has TRBV7-9 and TRBJ1-2; TRBD1 might be the D (5 bases). V was cut by 8 bases and J by 1 base, with 8 bases left in between. This CDR3 contains 12 residues. Germline CDR1 is SEHNR and CDR2 is FQNEAQ (reference sequence). As DNA, the CDR3 is TGTGCCAGCGGGGGGAGTAACTATGGCTACACCTTC. It specifies CASGGSNYGYTF.

The rearrangement uses TRBV11-2 and TRBJ2-1; 9 bases match TRBD2. Trimming cost V 1 base and J 2 bases; bases outside gene matches: 12. The CDR3 extends over 19 amino acids. The V gene's germline CDR1 is SGHAT and CDR2 FQNNGV. The chain's CDR3 is CASSLVRLAGHNAYNEQFF. In DNA, the CDR3 is TGTGCCAGCAGCTTAGTCAGGCTAGCGGGGCACAATGCCTACAATGAGCAGTTCTTC.

This clone has just one count. The chain uses TRBV7-9 and TRBJ2-1; 7 bases align to TRBD2. Germline V gives CDR1 SEHNR, CDR2 FQNEAQ (reference sequence). The V gene end was trimmed by 1 base and the J gene end by 5 bases; junction bases not matched to a gene: 14. CDR3 length: 18 residues. The CDR3 sequence: CASSLGLLGGGRNNEQFF. The CDR3 DNA reads TGTGCCAGCAGCTTAGGGCTCCTAGGCGGGGGACGAAACAATGAGCAGTTCTTC.

The chain is built from TRBV6-5 and TRBJ2-1; D not certain. CDR1 is MNHEY, CDR2 SVGAGI, per germline. The CDR3 extends over 14 amino acids. V was shortened by 7 bases and J by 0 bases, with 10 bases between the two germline ends. This CDR3 reads CASIRSTSYNEQFF. Here the CDR3 DNA reads TGTGCCAGCATCCGCTCTACCTCCTACAATGAGCAGTTCTTC.

This clone was recorded a few times. The chain couples TRBV7-9 to TRBJ2-3; 7 positions match TRBD2. The length of the CDR3 is 15 residues. Germline CDR1 and CDR2: SEHNR and FQNEAQ (reference sequence). J lost 4 bases, V lost 3 bases, and 7 bases had no gene match. CDR3 sequence: CASSFRSGRSDTQYF. Written as DNA, the CDR3 is TGTGCCAGCAGCTTTAGATCCGGGAGGTCAGATACGCAGTATTTT.

The V and J genes are TRBV7-2 and TRBJ2-2; 7 nucleotides line up with TRBD1. The CDR3 covers 16 residues. Germline loops: CDR1 SGHTA, CDR2 FQGNSA. J lost 1 base, V lost 5 bases, and 7 bases had no gene match. Here the CDR3 reads CASSLPGGMNTGELFF. The CDR3 nucleotides read TGTGCCAGCAGCCTCCCAGGGGGAATGAACACCGGGGAGCTGTTTTTT.

The gene calls are TRBV9 and TRBJ2-2; 10 bases fit TRBD2. The CDR3 runs 16 residues. Germline CDR1 reads SGDLS; CDR2 reads YYNGEE. V was pared by 0 bases and J by 5 bases, with 4 bases of the junction left unmatched. For the CDR3, the DNA is TGTGCCAGCAGCGTAGGGGGTAGCGGGAGGACCGGGGAGCTGTTTTTT. It is translated as CASSVGGSGRTGELFF.

The CDR3 DNA is TGTGCCAGCAGCCGAAACCCGACAGGGAACTACGAGCAGTACTTC. This translates into CASSRNPTGNYEQYF. The chain carries TRBV11-2 and TRBJ2-7; TRBD1 matches at 7 bases. J lost 3 bases, V lost 5 bases, and 10 bases had no gene match. This CDR3 has 15 amino acids. Germline lookup yields CDR1 SGHAT and CDR2 FQNNGV. Variable domain in full (rest from reference TRBV11-2 and TRBJ2-7): EAGVAQSPRYKIIEKRQSVAFWCNPISGHATLYWYQQILGQGPKLLIQFQNNGVVDDSQLPKDRFSAERLKGVDSTLKIQPAKLEDSAVYLCASSRNPTGNYEQYFGPGTRLTVT.

The chain employs TRBV2 and TRBJ1-4, with D possibly matching TRBD1 (6 bases). The CDR3 runs to 13 residues. In germline, CDR1 is SNHLY, CDR2 FYNNEI. V shed 5 bases and J shed 8 bases, with 12 bases lying between them. CDR3: CASSRDIEEKLFF. The CDR3 DNA is TGTGCCAGCAGTCGGGACATAGAGGAAAAACTGTTTTTT.

The chain carries TRBV4-3 and TRBJ2-1; D unresolved. CDR1 and CDR2 from the germline V gene are LGHNA and YSLEER. The CDR3 has 15 amino acids. Trimming cost V 1 base and J 0 bases, with 7 bases left between them. The CDR3 sequence: CASSQAISSYNEQFF. In DNA form, the CDR3 reads TGCGCCAGCAGCCAAGCAATCAGCTCCTACAATGAGCAGTTCTTC.

This sequence joins TRBV4-3 and TRBJ1-1; D uncertain. The V and J ends lost 5 bases and 0 bases respectively, with 10 bases between them. The CDR3 has 14 amino acids. CDR1 and CDR2 from the germline V gene are LGHNA and YSLEER. The CDR3 coding sequence is TGCGCCAGCAGCAGCGCATACATGAACACTGAAGCTTTCTTT. This sequence encodes CASSSAYMNTEAFF.

V usage is TRBV3-1 (or the pseudogene TRBV3-2) and J usage is TRBJ2-5; 7 nucleotides match TRBD2. V was clipped by 2 bases and J by 9 bases; unmatched bases: 6. CDR1 and CDR2 (germline): LGHDT, YNNKEL (reference sequence). The CDR3 sequence is 13 residues long. Here the CDR3 reads CASSQSYAGAQYF. For the CDR3, the DNA is TGTGCCAGCAGCCAATCGTACGCGGGGGCCCAGTACTTC.

This clone was picked up one time. CDR3 coding DNA: TGTGCCAGCAGTTTCCCAGGGGGCATGTTCACTGAAGCTTTCTTT. Amino acid sequence: CASSFPGGMFTEAFF. The rearrangement links TRBV28 to TRBJ1-1; TRBD1 matches at 8 bases. V was clipped by 3 bases and J by 4 bases; unmatched bases: 7. This CDR3 comprises 15 residues. From germline, CDR1 is MDHEN and CDR2 SYDVKM.

CDR3 coding DNA: TGTGCCAGCAGCTTAGCGCGGATCAATCAGCCCCAGCATTTT. Translating it yields CASSLARINQPQHF. The chain employs TRBV7-2 and TRBJ1-5; D gene ambiguous. The germline CDR1 and CDR2 sequences are SGHTA and FQGNSA. The CDR3 extends over 14 amino acids. Trimming took 0 bases from V and 3 from J, leaving 6 bases between them.